A selection of T cell receptor beta chains follows, all from one sample in a study of T cell responses to AZD1222 COVID-19 vaccine. TCRdb's copy holds only in-frame clones and misses some; the assay was immunoSEQ multiplex PCR. The table shows 120,000 or so clones, with roughly 85% occurring only once. The material sequenced was peripheral blood, taken on day 0 of AZD1222 vaccination. The receptors shown here come from an adult in good health. CDR3s include the opening cysteine and the closing phenylalanine or tryptophan. The D gene is left open where the match is weak. Expanded clones are given a class, and other clones once, few, many or no size at all.

d_call	clone_size	v_call	j_call	cdr3_aa	cdr3_nt
TRBD2	-	TRBV15	TRBJ2-2	CATRTPSGFTGELFF	TGTGCCACCAGGACTCCTAGCGGATTCACCGGGGAGCTGTTTTTT
TRBD1	-	TRBV7-9	TRBJ2-1	CASSLYQSSGQRNEQFF	TGTGCCAGCAGCTTATACCAGTCTTCGGGACAGAGGAATGAGCAGTTCTTC
-	many	TRBV4-1	TRBJ2-2	CASSQEVSNTGELFF	TGCGCCAGCAGCCAAGAAGTATCGAACACCGGGGAGCTGTTTTTT
-	-	TRBV3-1/TRBV3-2	TRBJ2-7	CASSQGARYEQYF	TGTGCCAGCAGCCAAGGAGCCCGTTACGAGCAGTACTTC
-	-	TRBV7-2	TRBJ1-5	CASSLGRGDQPQHF	TGTGCCAGCAGCTTAGGTAGGGGGGATCAGCCCCAGCATTTT
-	-	TRBV10-1	TRBJ2-2	CASSELDNTGELFF	TGCGCCAGCAGTGAGTTAGACAACACCGGGGAGCTGTTTTTT
TRBD1	-	TRBV2	TRBJ1-4	CASSAPGTGKEKLFF	TGTGCCAGCAGTGCCCCCGGGACAGGGAAGGAAAAACTGTTTTTT
-	-	TRBV5-6	TRBJ1-5	CASTTRASRYQPQHF	TGTGCCAGCACTACCCGGGCCTCGAGATATCAGCCCCAGCATTTT
-	-	TRBV3-1/TRBV3-2	TRBJ1-2	CASSQAGDYGYTF	TGTGCCAGCAGCCAAGCGGGGGACTATGGCTACACCTTC
TRBD1	-	TRBV6-1	TRBJ1-2	CASSETGVPWGYTF	TGTGCCAGCAGTGAAACAGGGGTGCCTTGGGGCTACACCTTC
-	-	TRBV5-6	TRBJ2-7	CASSSRVPGEQYF	TGTGCCAGCAGCTCTCGGGTACCGGGCGAGCAGTACTTC
-	-	TRBV4-3	TRBJ1-1	CASSQEFRGRNTEAFF	TGCGCCAGCAGCCAAGAATTCAGGGGTCGGAACACTGAAGCTTTCTTT
TRBD1	-	TRBV24-1	TRBJ2-1	CATSDEGTGRDEQFF	TGTGCCACCAGTGATGAGGGGACAGGGAGGGATGAGCAGTTCTTC
-	once	TRBV2	TRBJ2-7	CASSEPVGEQYF	TGTGCCAGCAGTGAACCGGTGGGCGAGCAGTACTTC
TRBD1	-	TRBV10-3	TRBJ1-5	CAISATGGNQPQHF	TGTGCCATCAGTGCGACAGGGGGCAATCAGCCCCAGCATTTT
-	-	TRBV15	TRBJ2-7	CATSSPNAGSKERIAEQYF	TGTGCCACCAGCAGTCCTAACGCGGGGAGCAAGGAACGGATTGCCGAGCAGTACTTC
-	-	TRBV4-3	TRBJ2-7	CASSQDAGTYEQYF	TGCGCCAGCAGCCAAGATGCCGGAACCTACGAGCAGTACTTC
-	-	TRBV18	TRBJ1-6	CASSPGDSNYSPLHF	TGTGCCAGCTCACCCGGAGACAGCAATTATTCACCCCTCCACTTT
-	-	TRBV7-3	TRBJ1-5	CASSPQNNQPQHF	TGTGCCAGCAGCCCGCAAAACAATCAGCCCCAGCATTTT
-	-	TRBV19	TRBJ1-5	CASSIDRSRPQHF	TGTGCCAGTAGTATAGACAGGTCGCGGCCCCAGCATTTT
TRBD1	-	TRBV6-5	TRBJ2-7	CASRRTGSSYEQYF	TGTGCCAGCAGACGGACAGGGAGCTCCTACGAGCAGTACTTC
-	-	TRBV29-1	TRBJ2-6	CSVDGVAGANVLTF	TGCAGCGTTGATGGGGTTGCTGGGGCCAACGTCCTGACTTTC
TRBD1	-	TRBV7-2	TRBJ2-3	CASSRRDSRSSTDTQYF	TGTGCCAGCAGCCGCAGGGACAGCCGTTCTAGCACAGATACGCAGTATTTT
-	-	TRBV5-6	TRBJ1-2	CASSLEAYGYTF	TGTGCCAGCAGCTTGGAAGCATATGGCTACACCTTC
TRBD1	-	TRBV24-1	TRBJ2-7	CATSDPGTGNYEQYF	TGTGCCACCAGTGATCCCGGGACAGGGAACTACGAGCAGTACTTC
TRBD1	-	TRBV2	TRBJ1-2	CASSEVEGGSHGYTF	TGTGCCAGCAGTGAGGTCGAAGGGGGCTCGCATGGCTACACCTTC
-	-	TRBV14	TRBJ2-3	CASSLAGVATQYF	TGTGCCAGCAGCCTTGCTGGGGTAGCTACGCAGTATTTT
TRBD1	-	TRBV6-6	TRBJ1-5	CASSPTRTGGDQPQHF	TGTGCCAGCAGTCCAACCAGGACAGGGGGTGATCAGCCCCAGCATTTT
-	-	TRBV28	TRBJ2-3	CASSLEVRAITDTQYF	TGTGCCAGCAGTTTAGAGGTCAGGGCCATCACAGATACGCAGTATTTT
-	-	TRBV20-1	TRBJ2-1	CSARDGREQFF	TGCAGTGCTAGAGATGGGCGCGAGCAGTTCTTC
TRBD2	once	TRBV27	TRBJ2-3	CAISTSGHADTQYF	TGTGCCATTTCGACTAGCGGCCACGCAGATACGCAGTATTTT
TRBD2	-	TRBV28	TRBJ2-2	CASGPGLASSGELFF	TGTGCCAGCGGACCGGGACTAGCGTCGTCCGGGGAGCTGTTTTTT
-	-	TRBV11-2	TRBJ1-6	CASSLGRGAPLHF	TGTGCCAGCAGCTTAGGCCGCGGGGCACCCCTCCACTTT
-	-	TRBV10-3	TRBJ1-3	CAISEGPSSGGNTIYF	TGTGCCATCAGTGAGGGTCCCTCGAGTGGCGGAAACACCATATATTTT
TRBD1	-	TRBV10-1	TRBJ2-7	CASSDPGQAPYEQYF	TGCGCCAGCAGTGACCCGGGACAGGCTCCCTACGAGCAGTACTTC
TRBD1	-	TRBV6-6	TRBJ1-5	CASTQTGGNQPQHF	TGTGCCAGCACCCAGACAGGGGGCAATCAGCCCCAGCATTTT
TRBD2	-	TRBV7-2	TRBJ2-3	CASSPRLAGGAQYF	TGTGCCAGCAGCCCGCGACTAGCGGGAGGTGCGCAGTATTTT
-	few	TRBV14	TRBJ2-7	CASSQYGMESYEQYF	TGTGCCAGCAGCCAATACGGTATGGAAAGCTACGAGCAGTACTTC
TRBD1	once	TRBV6-2/TRBV6-3	TRBJ2-5	CASSYSSWPSDRGRETQYF	TGTGCCAGCAGTTACTCGTCCTGGCCGTCAGACAGGGGGAGGGAGACCCAGTACTTC
-	-	TRBV27	TRBJ2-3	CASSLLSPRIGGENTDTQYF	TGTGCCAGCAGTTTATTAAGCCCGCGTATTGGCGGCGAGAACACAGATACGCAGTATTTT
TRBD1	once	TRBV19	TRBJ1-2	CASRTQGALGGYTF	TGTGCCAGTAGAACACAGGGGGCGCTTGGAGGCTACACCTTC
-	-	TRBV11-2	TRBJ2-5	CASSPVPGWETQYF	TGTGCCAGCAGCCCAGTACCAGGGTGGGAGACCCAGTACTTC
TRBD2	-	TRBV7-2	TRBJ2-3	CASSLRLAGGPDTQYF	TGTGCCAGCAGCCTCCGACTAGCGGGGGGACCAGATACGCAGTATTTT
-	-	TRBV19	TRBJ1-5	CASSYSVDSSRPQHF	TGTGCCAGTAGTTACAGTGTTGACAGTTCGAGGCCCCAGCATTTT